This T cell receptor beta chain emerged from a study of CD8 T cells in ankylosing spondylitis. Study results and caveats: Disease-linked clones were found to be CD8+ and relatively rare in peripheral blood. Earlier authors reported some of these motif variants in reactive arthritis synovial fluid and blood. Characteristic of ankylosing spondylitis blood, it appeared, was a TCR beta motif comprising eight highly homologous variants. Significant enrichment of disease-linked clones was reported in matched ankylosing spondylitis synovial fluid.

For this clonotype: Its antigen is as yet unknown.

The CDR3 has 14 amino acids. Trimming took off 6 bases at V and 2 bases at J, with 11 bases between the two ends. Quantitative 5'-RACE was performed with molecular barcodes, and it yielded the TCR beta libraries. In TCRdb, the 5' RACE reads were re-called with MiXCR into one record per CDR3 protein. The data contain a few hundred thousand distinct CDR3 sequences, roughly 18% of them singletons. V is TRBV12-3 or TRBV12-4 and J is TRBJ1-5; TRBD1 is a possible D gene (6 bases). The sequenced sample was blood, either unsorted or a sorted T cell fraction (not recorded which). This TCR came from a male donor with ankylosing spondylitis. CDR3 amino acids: CASRLDSGNQPQHF. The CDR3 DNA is TGTGCCAGCAGGCTGGACAGCGGCAATCAGCCCCAGCATTTT.